A single sample is the source of the 25 T cell receptor beta chains below, sequenced in a study of Graves' ophthalmopathy and Graves' hyperthyroidism. Amplification of the TCR beta CDR3 regions used RNA transcripts (as template). Amplification began with first-round RT-PCR using HTBI primers, then second-round multiplex PCR was performed. Each CDR3 protein is one row after TCRdb ran MiXCR on the multiplex PCR reads. The sample records 200,000 to 250,000 distinct CDR3 sequences, about a fifth being singletons. The sequencing sample was made of peripheral blood. Source of these receptors: a woman aged 50 to 65 with Graves' ophthalmopathy.

The table lists this clonotype with many counts. The chain joins TRBV20-1 to TRBJ2-2; D unclear. CDR1 DFQATT and CDR2 SNEGSKA come from the germline V gene (reference sequence). The CDR3 has 12 amino acids. Trimming took 3 bases from V and 6 from J, leaving 8 bases between them. The CDR3 here is CSASRTAGELFF. DNA for the CDR3: TGCAGTGCTAGTCGGACGGCCGGGGAGCTGTTTTTT.

This chain connects TRBV6-2 or TRBV6-3 to TRBJ2-3; 7 nucleotides agree with TRBD1. The junction had 4 bases not matched to a gene; V was cut back by 6 bases and J by 4 bases. Germline V CDR1 and CDR2: MNHEY, SVGEGT. There are 13 residues in the CDR3. The CDR3 sequence: CASRPTGADTQYF. In DNA, the CDR3 is TGTGCCAGCAGGCCCACAGGGGCAGATACGCAGTATTTT.

The rearrangement links TRBV9 to TRBJ2-5, with 11 positions matching TRBD2. V dropped 5 bases and J dropped 5; count of bases not matched to a gene: 5. Germline CDR1 SGDLS, CDR2 YYNGEE. The CDR3 runs to 14 residues. The chain's CDR3 is CASSIAGGLETQYF. The CDR3 coding sequence is TGTGCCAGCAGTATAGCGGGGGGGCTGGAGACCCAGTACTTC.

This clonotype was picked up many times. This chain joins TRBV9 and TRBJ2-7; D perhaps matches TRBD2 (5 bases). Germline lookup yields CDR1 SGDLS and CDR2 YYNGEE. The CDR3 is 14 residues long. V lost 0 bases, J lost 4 bases, and 11 bases lay in between. The CDR3 nucleotides read TGTGCCAGCAGCGTAGGGGAGTTTGCTTACGAGCAGTACTTC. Translated: CASSVGEFAYEQYF.

This chain uses TRBV5-8 with TRBJ1-1; D call uncertain. The CDR3 extends over 13 amino acids. Germline CDR1 and CDR2: SGHTS and YDEGEE. The V end was cut by 2 bases, the J end by 4 bases, with 9 bases between. CDR3 bases: TGTGCCAGCAGCTTTGACGGGGTCACTGAAGCTTTCTTT. Translated, it gives CASSFDGVTEAFF.

This clonotype was found many times. The chain has TRBV15 and TRBJ1-2; D remains unclear. The CDR3 is 14 residues long. Germline CDR1 is LNHNV and CDR2 is YYDKDF (reference sequence). The V and J ends lost 0 bases and 2 bases respectively, with 7 bases between them. The CDR3 loop reads CATSRDNQNYGYTF. The CDR3 DNA follows: TGTGCCACCAGCAGAGACAACCAGAACTATGGCTACACCTTC.

The table lists this clonotype with a few counts. The chain uses TRBV19 and TRBJ2-4, with unresolved D. The CDR3 is made up of 17 amino acids. Germline V CDR1 and CDR2: LNHDA, SQIVND (reference sequence). Deletions cut 5 bases from V and 2 bases from J, with 19 bases between. The CDR3 DNA reads TGTGCCAGTAGTGATCGGCCGCAGACCCCGACCAAAAACATTCAGTACTTC. Its protein is CASSDRPQTPTKNIQYF.

This clonotype was observed a few times. This chain uses TRBV5-6 with TRBJ1-1; D is undetermined. The CDR3 is 13 residues long. CDR1 and CDR2 from the germline V gene are SGHDT and YYEEEE. V lost 0 bases and J lost 5, with 8 bases in between. DNA of the CDR3: TGTGCCAGCAGCTTGGAAATCTGGACTGAAGCTTTCTTT. It yields the protein CASSLEIWTEAFF. The whole variable domain, filled in from reference TRBV5-6 and TRBJ1-1, reads DAGVTQSPTHLIKTRGQQVTLRCSPKSGHDTVSWYQQALGQGPQFIFQYYEEEERQRGNFPDRFSGHQFPNYSSELNVNALLLGDSALYLCASSLEIWTEAFFGQGTRLTVV.

This clonotype was counted ten times or more. This rearrangement joins TRBV28 to TRBJ2-7, with D unresolved. The ends were cut back, 5 bases at V and 2 bases at J, with 13 bases in the middle. The CDR3 has 14 amino acids. Germline loops: CDR1 MDHEN, CDR2 SYDVKM. The CDR3 DNA reads TGTGCCAGCAGTCCCTTGGACGAAACCTACGAGCAGTACTTC. This encodes CASSPLDETYEQYF.

This clonotype was seen repeatedly, ten times or more. This chain connects TRBV9 to TRBJ2-7; D is perhaps TRBD2 (7 bases). CDR1 and CDR2 from the germline V gene are SGDLS and YYNGEE. V was clipped by 4 bases and J by 7 bases, with 15 bases between them. The CDR3 length is 13 residues. The CDR3, as DNA: TGTGCCAGCAGCCCCTGGGGGGGCGAAGAGCAGTACTTC. It encodes CASSPWGGEEQYF.

This clonotype occurred many times. The rearrangement joins TRBV30 to TRBJ1-1; D remains ambiguous. Germline values: CDR1 GTSNPN, CDR2 SVGIG (reference sequence). The CDR3 runs 11 residues. V was trimmed by 3 bases and J by 0 bases, leaving 2 bases between them. The chain's CDR3 is CAWRVNTEAFF. The CDR3 DNA follows: TGTGCCTGGAGGGTGAACACTGAAGCTTTCTTT.

This clonotype was picked up a small number of times. The chain uses TRBV12-3 or TRBV12-4 and TRBJ1-1, with 8 bases aligning to TRBD1. The CDR3 extends over 15 amino acids. The V and J ends lost 6 bases and 4 bases, in that order; junction bases with no gene match: 10. The CDR3 DNA sequence: TGTGCCAGCAGCCCTAGACAGGGGCTGGGCACTGAAGCTTTCTTT. It encodes CASSPRQGLGTEAFF.

This clonotype was observed a few times. A much larger clone differs from this one at a single base, so this may be a read error. This chain uses TRBV7-8 with TRBJ1-3, with 10 bases lining up with TRBD1. The CDR3 contains 15 residues. The J segment lost 2 bases and the V segment lost 4 bases, leaving 2 bases of the junction unmatched. Germline assignment: CDR1 SGHVS and CDR2 FQNEAQ. CDR3 sequence reads: CASSSGQGAGNTIYF. The CDR3 DNA reads TGTGCCAGCAGCTCAGGACAGGGGGCTGGAAACACCATATATTTT.

This clonotype was seen many times. V gene TRBV4-1 combines with J gene TRBJ2-5; 10 positions match TRBD2. Per germline, CDR1 MGHRA and CDR2 YSYEKL. This CDR3 is built from 16 residues. The trim removed 3 bases at V and 10 bases at J, leaving 14 bases unmatched. CDR3 in DNA: TGCGCCAGCAGCCAGCCCTACACTAGCGGGACGGAGCGCCAGTACTTC. It yields the protein CASSQPYTSGTERQYF.

This sequence joins TRBV5-1 and TRBJ2-7; 7 bases align to TRBD1. CDR3 length: 15 amino acids. V dropped 2 bases and J dropped 5; count of bases not matched to a gene: 10. Germline lookup yields CDR1 SGHRS and CDR2 YFSETQ. The CDR3 nucleotides are TGCGCCAGCAGCTTACTGGGACAGAGCTTACACGAGCAGTACTTC. Amino acids: CASSLLGQSLHEQYF.

The V gene is TRBV2, the J gene TRBJ2-2, with 11 bases fitting TRBD1. V trimming: 2 bases; J trimming: 4 bases; junction bases outside the gene matches: 3. The germline CDR1 and CDR2 sequences are SNHLY and FYNNEI. This CDR3 spans 16 amino acids. CDR3 loop: CASSERGQGATGELFF. In nucleotides, the CDR3 is TGTGCCAGCAGTGAACGTGGACAGGGGGCCACCGGGGAGCTGTTTTTT.

The gene calls are TRBV20-1 and TRBJ2-5; maybe TRBD1 (7 bases). CDR3 length: 14 amino acids. Germline V lookup: CDR1 DFQATT, CDR2 SNEGSKA (reference sequence). Trimming removed 0 bases at V and 6 bases at J, with 14 bases between. CDR3: CSARDLRGAKTQYF. Here the CDR3 DNA reads TGCAGTGCTAGAGATCTCAGGGGGGCGAAGACCCAGTACTTC.

This clonotype was recorded at least ten times. The genes are TRBV7-2 and TRBJ2-7, with D possibly being TRBD1 (5 bases). Trimming removed 4 bases from V and 5 bases from J, with 15 bases in between. The CDR3 spans 14 residues. In germline, CDR1 is SGHTA, CDR2 FQGNSA. The DNA for the CDR3 is TGTGCCAGCAGCTCCCAACGGACAAGGGACGAGCAGTACTTC. Residues: CASSSQRTRDEQYF.

This clonotype appeared many times. The rearrangement joins TRBV2 to TRBJ2-7; 13 bases map to TRBD2. Germline V lookup: CDR1 SNHLY, CDR2 FYNNEI. This CDR3 spans 14 amino acids. The ends lost 6 bases at V and 4 bases at J; junction bases unmatched: 3. The CDR3 bases are TGTGCCAGCAGCCCGACTAGCGGGAGGTACGAGCAGTACTTC. It is translated as CASSPTSGRYEQYF.

This clonotype was detected many times. CDR3 sequence reads: CASSSGPPYGYTF. The CDR3 region has the DNA TGTGCCAGTAGTTCCGGGCCTCCCTATGGCTACACCTTC. The rearrangement uses TRBV19 and TRBJ1-2; D gene ambiguous. V was clipped by 5 bases and J by 4 bases, with 11 bases between them. CDR3 length: 13 residues. Per germline, CDR1 LNHDA and CDR2 SQIVND (reference sequence). Based on the CDR3 plus reference TRBV19 and TRBJ1-2, the full variable domain is DGGITQSPKYLFRKEGQNVTLSCEQNLNHDAMYWYRQDPGQGLRLIYYSQIVNDFQKGDIAEGYSVSREKKESFPLTVTSAQKNPTAFYLCASSSGPPYGYTFGSGTRLTVV.

This clonotype was recorded at least ten times. A read error may account for a junction end that differs from germline. The chain couples TRBV12-3 or TRBV12-4 to TRBJ1-1; D gene uncertain. This CDR3 has 13 residues. The CDR3 sequence is CASSPPMNTETFF. CDR3 DNA sequence: TGTGCCAGCAGTCCCCCCATGAACACTGAAACTTTCTTT.

This clonotype was recorded at least ten times. The V and J genes are TRBV29-1 and TRBJ2-7, with 8 bases aligning to TRBD2. Germline CDR1 and CDR2: SQVTM and ANQGSEA. CDR3 size: 13 residues. Germline trimming cut 6 bases from V and 1 base from J; bases unmatched to any gene: 5. CDR3 residues: CSVALAGSYEQYF. In DNA form, the CDR3 reads TGCAGCGTCGCCTTAGCGGGGTCCTACGAGCAGTACTTC.

The V gene is TRBV2, the J gene TRBJ2-7; 12 bases line up with TRBD1. Germline V gene lookup returns CDR1 SNHLY and CDR2 FYNNEI. Unmatched junction bases numbered 7, after V lost 6 bases and J lost 4 bases. The CDR3 consists of 15 residues. This chain's CDR3 is CASSDQGQGAYEQYF. In nucleotides, the CDR3 is TGTGCCAGCAGCGACCAGGGACAGGGGGCATACGAGCAGTACTTC.

At least ten counts were recorded for this clonotype. This chain joins TRBV27 and TRBJ2-7; no clear D. Germline loops: CDR1 MNHEY, CDR2 SMNVEV (reference sequence). CDR3 size: 15 residues. V gave up 9 bases and J gave up 0 bases, with 18 bases separating them. The CDR3 coding sequence is TGTGCCAGTCCGATTCCCGCGGAAAGCTCCTACGAGCAGTACTTC. Amino acids: CASPIPAESSYEQYF.

This clonotype was observed many times. The V and J genes are TRBV3-1 and TRBJ2-5; D is uncertain. Germline V gene lookup returns CDR1 LGHDT and CDR2 YNNKEL (reference sequence). CDR3 length: 15 residues. V gave up 0 bases and J gave up 3 bases, with 11 bases separating them. The DNA of the CDR3 is TGTGCCAGCAGCCAAGATTTTAGGTCAAAAGAGACCCAGTACTTC. Residues: CASSQDFRSKETQYF.